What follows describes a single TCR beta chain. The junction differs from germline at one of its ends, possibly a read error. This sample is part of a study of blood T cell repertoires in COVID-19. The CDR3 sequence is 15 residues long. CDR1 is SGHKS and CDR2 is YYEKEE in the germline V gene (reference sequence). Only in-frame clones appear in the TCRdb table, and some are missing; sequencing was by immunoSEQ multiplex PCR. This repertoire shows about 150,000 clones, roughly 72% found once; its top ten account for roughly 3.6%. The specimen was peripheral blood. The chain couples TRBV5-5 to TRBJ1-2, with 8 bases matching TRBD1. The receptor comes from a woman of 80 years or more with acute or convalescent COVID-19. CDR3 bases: TGTGCCAGCAGCTTTGGGGACAGGCCCAACCACGGCTCCACCTTC. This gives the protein CASSFGDRPNHGSTF.